One sample yielded the 22 T cell receptor beta chains listed below, sequenced in a study of tumor-infiltrating lymphocytes in primary liver carcinoma. Unsorted bulk tissue, about 18-31 mg of it, served as the source for co-extraction of RNA and DNA. Total RNA (around 0.45 ug) served as template for TCR beta cDNA synthesis primed by a constant-region primer. Modified slightly, ARM-PCR produced TCR beta libraries over three nested multiplex PCR rounds. The opening two PCR rounds, 10 cycles each, paired TRBV1-TRBV30 forward primers with a C-beta reverse primer. TCRdb redid the calling of the multiplex PCR reads with MiXCR, one entry per CDR3 protein. This table has 90,000 to 140,000 distinct CDR3 sequences, approximately 78% appearing once. Sequenced: liver tumor tissue from sampling region 3. The sample's subset: tumor region T3, left-lateral pole. These TCRs come from a man aged 35 to 55 with primary liver carcinoma and hepatitis B virus infection.

About this clonotype: Mismatch with germline at one junction end may stem from a read error. The CDR3 is CASQMTDFSNQPQHF. CDR3 sequence (DNA): TGTGCCAGCCAAATGACGGACTTTAGCAATCAACCCCAGCATTTT. The rearrangement joins TRBV6-6 to TRBJ1-5, with D unresolved. The CDR3 has 15 residues. Germline CDR1 MNHNY, CDR2 SVGAGI (reference sequence).

The chain is built from TRBV29-1 and TRBJ2-7; TRBD2 is a possible D gene (6 bases). Trimming took 4 bases from V and 2 from J, leaving 18 bases between them. Germline loops: CDR1 SQVTM, CDR2 ANQGSEA. CDR3 length: 15 residues. This CDR3 is CSVASGRGIPYEQYF. The CDR3 DNA reads as TGCAGCGTTGCGAGTGGACGGGGGATACCCTACGAGCAGTACTTC.

In the case of this clonotype: One end of the junction does not line up with germline, which may come from a read error. The chain carries TRBV14 and TRBJ2-7; D may be TRBD1 or TRBD2 (5 bases each). This CDR3 is 15 amino acids long. Germline V lookup: CDR1 SGHDN, CDR2 FVKESK. The CDR3 DNA is TGTACCAGCAGCCCCCCGGGACGGAAACTATACGAGCAGTACTTC. It specifies CTSSPPGRKLYEQYF. Combining the CDR3 with reference TRBV14 and TRBJ2-7 gives the whole variable domain EAGVTQFPSHSVIEKGQTVTLRCDPISGHDNLYWYRRVMGKEIKFLLHFVKESKQDESGMPNNRFLAERTGGTYSTLKVQPAELEDSGVYFCTSSPPGRKLYEQYFGPGTRLTVT.

This rearrangement joins TRBV28 to TRBJ2-7; a possible D gene is TRBD2 (5 bases). CDR3 length equals 11 residues. Deletions cut 5 bases from V and 12 bases from J, with 14 bases between. Germline V lookup: CDR1 MDHEN, CDR2 SYDVKM. The CDR3 loop reads CASSHERGRYF. Here the CDR3 DNA reads TGTGCCAGCAGTCATGAACGGGGTCGGTACTTC.

Comment on this clonotype: This could be a read error, since a much larger clone is one nucleotide away. J is TRBJ2-1 and V is TRBV24-1; tentative D call: TRBD2 (6 bases). The CDR3 spans 14 residues. Germline loops: CDR1 KGHDR, CDR2 SFDVKD. In DNA form, the CDR3 reads TGTACCACCAGTGCCCACCGGGGGTACAATGAGCAGTTCTTC. Protein: CTTSAHRGYNEQFF.

Judged by abundance, this clonotype is medium-sized. This chain joins TRBV6-1 and TRBJ1-2; D not resolved. Germline CDR1 and CDR2: MNHNS and SASEGT. This CDR3 has 12 residues. Trimming cost V 4 bases and J 5 bases, with 8 bases left between them. CDR3 residues: CASSAPLYGYTF. The CDR3 DNA reads as TGTGCCAGCAGTGCCCCCCTATATGGCTACACCTTC.

Remarks on this clonotype: The junction departs from the called germline gene at one end, perhaps through a read error. The chain employs TRBV4-1 and TRBJ2-1; possibly TRBD1 or TRBD2 for D (6 bases each). CDR1 and CDR2 from the germline V gene are MGHRA and YSYEKL. The CDR3 sequence is 16 residues long. CDR3 loop: CTSCPELTGAYNEQFF. The CDR3 bases are TGCACCAGCTGCCCCGAACTAACGGGGGCTTACAATGAGCAGTTCTTC.

This clonotype has just a few counts. The chain uses TRBV6-5 and TRBJ1-1; tentatively, D is TRBD1 (5 bases). Germline CDR1 and CDR2: MNHEY and SVGAGI. The CDR3 sequence is 14 residues long. V was trimmed by 6 bases and J by 7 bases, leaving 18 bases between them. For the CDR3, the DNA is TGTGCCAGCAGCCACGGGGGTGCGGGAGGTGAAGCTTTCTTT. Encoded protein: CASSHGGAGGEAFF.

This clonotype is deemed medium-sized. Written as DNA, the CDR3 is TGTGCCAGCAGTGTAAGGGGTGCAGAGACCCAGTACTTC. Its protein product is CASSVRGAETQYF. The chain couples TRBV6-1 to TRBJ2-5; D perhaps matches TRBD1 (5 bases). The CDR3 has 13 amino acids. From germline, CDR1 is MNHNS and CDR2 SASEGT. Trimming removed 4 bases at V and 4 bases at J, with 10 bases between.

There are a few counts of this clonotype. The rearrangement uses TRBV7-3 and TRBJ2-3; TRBD1 might be the D (6 bases). Per germline, CDR1 SGHTA and CDR2 FQGTGA. V dropped 5 bases and J dropped 1 base, with 13 bases sitting between them. This CDR3 is built from 15 residues. The CDR3 region is CASSLPTGGTDTQYF. The CDR3 DNA sequence: TGTGCCAGCAGCCTCCCGACAGGTGGCACAGATACGCAGTATTTT.

CDR3 nucleotides: TGTGCCAGCAGCGCCCCCGGGACTGGCGCTGAGGGGGTTACGCAGTATTTT. It encodes CASSAPGTGAEGVTQYF. The V gene is TRBV5-4, the J gene TRBJ2-3; D may be TRBD1 or TRBD2 (6 bases each). The CDR3 covers 17 residues. The germline CDR1 and CDR2 sequences are SGHNT and YYREEE (reference sequence). The V end was cut by 4 bases, the J end by 8 bases, with 26 bases between.

The genes are TRBV11-2 and TRBJ2-3; D not resolved. The CDR3 has 17 residues. Germline V CDR1 and CDR2: SGHAT, FQNNGV. V was clipped by 5 bases and J by 12 bases, with 30 bases between them. In DNA form, the CDR3 reads TGTGCCAGCAGCCCGCCCTTTGGACGAACCAATTCAGATAAACAGTATTTT. Protein product: CASSPPFGRTNSDKQYF.

The CDR3 is CASSAITGFGNEKLFF. The CDR3 region has the DNA TGTGCCAGCAGCGCCATAACAGGGTTTGGAAATGAAAAACTGTTTTTT. The V gene is TRBV11-2, the J gene TRBJ1-4, with TRBD1 as a possible D gene (6 bases). The CDR3 totals 16 residues. Trimming pared 5 bases from V and 5 bases from J, leaving 18 bases between. Germline V gives CDR1 SGHAT, CDR2 FQNNGV.

About this clonotype itself: Likely a read error: the CDR3 ends without its conserved phenylalanine or tryptophan. The V call is TRBV29-1, the J call TRBJ2-1; the match to TRBD2 covers 11 bases. V dropped 6 bases and J dropped 10; count of bases not matched to a gene: 11. Germline CDR1 is SQVTM and CDR2 is ANQGSEA. The CDR3 runs 14 residues. The CDR3 DNA follows: TGCAGCGTGGGGACTAGCGGATCCCCTCTGGAGCAGTTCCTC. It codes for CSVGTSGSPLEQFL.

In the case of this clonotype: A read error is likely, as this CDR3 ends without the conserved phenylalanine or tryptophan. The chain has TRBV12-3 or TRBV12-4 and TRBJ1-1; D remains ambiguous. The CDR3 contains 11 residues. Here the CDR3 DNA reads TGTGCTAGCAGTTTAACCGCTGAAGCTTTCCTT. Amino acids: CASSLTAEAFL.

To note about this clonotype: At one of its ends the junction is not consistent with the germline gene, which may arise from a read error. The chain joins TRBV29-1 to TRBJ2-1, with D perhaps TRBD1 or TRBD2 (7 bases each). The CDR3 is 12 amino acids. Germline CDR1 reads SQVTM; CDR2 reads ANQGSEA. CDR3 in DNA: TGCAGAGTTGAAGGGCCAGGGGGGGGACAATTCTTC. Translating it yields CRVEGPGGGQFF.

Note on this clonotype: In this CDR3 the conserved last residue, phenylalanine or tryptophan, is missing, so a read error is likely. The chain has TRBV4-1 and TRBJ2-3, with no clear D. Germline V lookup: CDR1 MGHRA, CDR2 YSYEKL. CDR3 length: 16 residues. The CDR3 DNA sequence: TGCGCCAACAGCCAAGAAGGTGCCCCTAGCACAGATACGCAGTATTAT. Residues: CANSQEGAPSTDTQYY.

The V call is TRBV5-6, the J call TRBJ2-5; possibly TRBD2 for D (5 bases). This CDR3 is built from 14 residues. Per the germline V gene, CDR1 is SGHDT and CDR2 is YYEEEE. In DNA form, the CDR3 reads TGTCCCAACAGTTTGGAGGCTAGCCAAGAGACCCAGTACTTC. It translates to CPNSLEASQETQYF. The full variable domain, rest sourced from reference TRBV5-6 and TRBJ2-5, is DAGVTQSPTHLIKTRGQQVTLRCSPKSGHDTVSWYQQALGQGPQFIFQYYEEEERQRGNFPDRFSGHQFPNYSSELNVNALLLGDSALYLCPNSLEASQETQYFGPGTRLLVL.

This clonotype has ten or more counts. The rearrangement joins TRBV6-1 to TRBJ2-3, with 12 bases matching TRBD2. The CDR3 totals 15 residues. Germline V gene lookup returns CDR1 MNHNS and CDR2 SASEGT. After removal of 5 bases from V and 5 bases from J, the junction contained 5 bases not matched to a gene. CDR3 nucleotide sequence: TGTGCCAGCAGTCCGACTAGCGGGAGATTAGATACGCAGTATTTT. Translating it yields CASSPTSGRLDTQYF.

This clonotype occurred many times. A much bigger clone sits one base away, suggesting this may be a read error. This sequence joins TRBV11-2 and TRBJ2-2, with TRBD2 identical over 7 bases. Per the germline V gene, CDR1 is SGHAT and CDR2 is FQNNGV. V lost 5 bases and J lost 1; bases outside the gene matches: 7. The CDR3 spans 16 residues. The CDR3 sequence is CASSRAGKRNTGELFF. The CDR3 nucleotides are TGTGCCAGCAGCCGAGCGGGGAAACGGAACACCGGGGAGCTGTTTTTT.

The CDR3 here is CSVRAGLGMRDTQYF. DNA for the CDR3: TGCAGCGTTCGGGCAGGCTTGGGGATGAGAGATACGCAGTATTTT. J is TRBJ2-3 and V is TRBV29-1; D unclear. Germline loops: CDR1 SQVTM, CDR2 ANQGSEA. Between the trimmed V and J ends, which lost 5 bases and 5 bases, there was a span of 20 bases. The CDR3 totals 15 residues.

This clonotype has just one count. The genes are TRBV29-1 and TRBJ1-1, with D possibly matching TRBD1 (5 bases). The CDR3 is made up of 15 amino acids. Germline assignment: CDR1 SQVTM and CDR2 ANQGSEA. DNA of the CDR3: TGCAGTGTCGACCCTGGGTGGGGGATGAACACTGAAGCTTTCTTT. It yields the protein CSVDPGWGMNTEAFF.